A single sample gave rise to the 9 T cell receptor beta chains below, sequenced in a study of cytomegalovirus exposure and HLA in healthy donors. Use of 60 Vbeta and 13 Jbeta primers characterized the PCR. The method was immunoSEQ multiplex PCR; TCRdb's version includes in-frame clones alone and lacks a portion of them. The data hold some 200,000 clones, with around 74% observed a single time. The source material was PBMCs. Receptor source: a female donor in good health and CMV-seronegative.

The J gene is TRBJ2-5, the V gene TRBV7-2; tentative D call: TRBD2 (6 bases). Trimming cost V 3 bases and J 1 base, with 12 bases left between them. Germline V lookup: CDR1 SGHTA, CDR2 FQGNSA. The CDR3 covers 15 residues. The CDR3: CASSFSGKIQETQYF. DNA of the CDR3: TGTGCCAGCAGCTTTAGCGGAAAAATCCAAGAGACCCAGTACTTC.

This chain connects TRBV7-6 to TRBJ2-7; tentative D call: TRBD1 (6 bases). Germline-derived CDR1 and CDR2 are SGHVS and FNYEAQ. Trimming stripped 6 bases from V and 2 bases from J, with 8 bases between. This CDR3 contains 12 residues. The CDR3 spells CASSDRTYEQYF. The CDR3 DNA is TGTGCCAGCAGTGACAGGACCTACGAGCAGTACTTC.

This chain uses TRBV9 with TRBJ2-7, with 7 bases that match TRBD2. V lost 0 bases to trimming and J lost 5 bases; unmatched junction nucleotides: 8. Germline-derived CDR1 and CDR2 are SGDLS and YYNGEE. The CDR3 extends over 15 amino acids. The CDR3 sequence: CASSVDGGGVDEQYF. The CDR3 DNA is TGTGCCAGCAGCGTAGATGGGGGAGGGGTTGACGAGCAGTACTTC. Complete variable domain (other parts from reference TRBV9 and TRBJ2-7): DSGVTQTPKHLITATGQRVTLRCSPRSGDLSVYWYQQSLDQGLQFLIQYYNGEERAKGNILERFSAQQFPDLHSELNLSSLELGDSALYFCASSVDGGGVDEQYFGPGTRLTVT.

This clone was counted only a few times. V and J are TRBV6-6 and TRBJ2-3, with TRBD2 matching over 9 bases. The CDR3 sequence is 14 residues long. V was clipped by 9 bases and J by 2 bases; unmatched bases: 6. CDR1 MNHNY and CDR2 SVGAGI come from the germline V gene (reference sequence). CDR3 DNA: TGTGCCAGTGGGAGCGGGGGGCACACAGATACGCAGTATTTT. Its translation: CASGSGGHTDTQYF.

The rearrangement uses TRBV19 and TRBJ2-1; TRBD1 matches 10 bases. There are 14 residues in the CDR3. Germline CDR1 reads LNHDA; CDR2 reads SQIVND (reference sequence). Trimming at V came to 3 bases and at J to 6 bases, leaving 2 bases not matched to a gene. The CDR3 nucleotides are TGTGCCAGTAGTATGAGGACAGGGGGCAATGAGCAGTTCTTC. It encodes CASSMRTGGNEQFF.

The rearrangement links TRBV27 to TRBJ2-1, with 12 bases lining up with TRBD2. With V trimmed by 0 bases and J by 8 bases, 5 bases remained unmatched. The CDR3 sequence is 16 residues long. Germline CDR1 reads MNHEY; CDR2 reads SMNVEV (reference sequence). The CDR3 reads CASSLSGTSGWDEQFF. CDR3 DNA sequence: TGTGCCAGCAGTTTATCGGGGACTAGCGGGTGGGATGAGCAGTTCTTC.

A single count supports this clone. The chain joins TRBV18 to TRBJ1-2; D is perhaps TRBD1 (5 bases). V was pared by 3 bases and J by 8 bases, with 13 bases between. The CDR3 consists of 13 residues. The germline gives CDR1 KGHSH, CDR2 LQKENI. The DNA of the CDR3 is TGTGCCAGCTCACCGACAGCACTACGGGGCTACACCTTC. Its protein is CASSPTALRGYTF.

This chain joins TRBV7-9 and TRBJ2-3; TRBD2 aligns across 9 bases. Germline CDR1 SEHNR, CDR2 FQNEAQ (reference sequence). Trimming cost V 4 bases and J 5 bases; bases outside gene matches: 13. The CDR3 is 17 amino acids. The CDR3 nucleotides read TGTGCCAGCAGCTCAGAGACTCTAGCGGGGAGAGGAGATACGCAGTATTTT. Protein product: CASSSETLAGRGDTQYF. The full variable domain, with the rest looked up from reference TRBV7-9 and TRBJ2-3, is DTGVSQNPRHKITKRGQNVTFRCDPISEHNRLYWYRQTLGQGPEFLTYFQNEAQLEKSRLLSDRFSAERPKGSFSTLEIQRTEQGDSAMYLCASSSETLAGRGDTQYFGPGTRLTVL.

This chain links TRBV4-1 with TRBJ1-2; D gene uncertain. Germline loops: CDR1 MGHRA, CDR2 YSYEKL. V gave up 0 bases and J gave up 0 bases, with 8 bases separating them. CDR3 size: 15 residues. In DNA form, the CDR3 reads TGCGCCAGCAGCCAAGATAGGAGTTCTAACTATGGCTACACCTTC. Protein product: CASSQDRSSNYGYTF.